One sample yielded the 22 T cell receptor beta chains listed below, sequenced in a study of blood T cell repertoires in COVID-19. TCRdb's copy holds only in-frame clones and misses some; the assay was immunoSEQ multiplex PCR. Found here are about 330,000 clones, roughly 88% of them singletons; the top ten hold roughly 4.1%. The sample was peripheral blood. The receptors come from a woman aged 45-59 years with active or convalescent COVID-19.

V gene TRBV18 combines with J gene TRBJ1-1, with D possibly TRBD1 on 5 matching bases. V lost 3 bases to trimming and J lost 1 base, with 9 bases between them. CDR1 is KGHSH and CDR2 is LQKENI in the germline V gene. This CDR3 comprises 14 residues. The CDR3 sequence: CASSPGLGNTEAFF. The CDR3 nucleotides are TGTGCCAGCTCACCGGGGCTGGGGAACACTGAAGCTTTCTTT. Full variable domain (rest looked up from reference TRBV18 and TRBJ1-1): NAGVMQNPRHLVRRRGQEARLRCSPMKGHSHVYWYRQLPEEGLKFMVYLQKENIIDESGMPKERFSAEFPKEGPSILRIQQVVRGDSAAYFCASSPGLGNTEAFFGQGTRLTVV.

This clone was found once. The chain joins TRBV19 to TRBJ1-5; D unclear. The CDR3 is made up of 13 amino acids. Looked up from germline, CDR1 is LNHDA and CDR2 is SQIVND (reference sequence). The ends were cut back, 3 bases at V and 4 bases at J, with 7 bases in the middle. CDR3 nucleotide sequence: TGTGCCAGTAGTATTTCCCATAATCAGCCCCAGCATTTT. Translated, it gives CASSISHNQPQHF.

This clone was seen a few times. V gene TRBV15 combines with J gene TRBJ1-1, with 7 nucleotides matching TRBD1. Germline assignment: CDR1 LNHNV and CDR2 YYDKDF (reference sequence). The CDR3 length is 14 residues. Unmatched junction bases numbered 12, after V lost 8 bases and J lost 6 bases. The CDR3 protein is CATRDPTGWSEAFF. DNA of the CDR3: TGTGCCACCCGGGACCCGACAGGGTGGTCTGAAGCTTTCTTT.

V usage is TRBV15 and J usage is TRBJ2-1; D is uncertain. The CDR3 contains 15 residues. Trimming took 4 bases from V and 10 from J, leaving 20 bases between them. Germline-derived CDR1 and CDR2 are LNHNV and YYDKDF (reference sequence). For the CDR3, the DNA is TGTGCCACCAGCAACACGGCAGAAAGAATCAGGGAGCAGTTCTTC. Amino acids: CATSNTAERIREQFF.

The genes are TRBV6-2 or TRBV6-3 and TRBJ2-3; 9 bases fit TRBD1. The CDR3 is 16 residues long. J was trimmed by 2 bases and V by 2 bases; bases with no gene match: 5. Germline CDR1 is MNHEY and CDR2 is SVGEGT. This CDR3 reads CASSYRQGGITDTQYF. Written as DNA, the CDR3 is TGTGCCAGCAGTTACCGACAGGGGGGTATCACAGATACGCAGTATTTT.

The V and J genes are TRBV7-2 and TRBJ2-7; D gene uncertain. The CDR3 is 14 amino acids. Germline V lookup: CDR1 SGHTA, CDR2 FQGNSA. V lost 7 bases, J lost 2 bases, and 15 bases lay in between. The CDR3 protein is CASNPIPGTYEQYF. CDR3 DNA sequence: TGTGCCAGCAACCCTATTCCGGGTACCTACGAGCAGTACTTC.

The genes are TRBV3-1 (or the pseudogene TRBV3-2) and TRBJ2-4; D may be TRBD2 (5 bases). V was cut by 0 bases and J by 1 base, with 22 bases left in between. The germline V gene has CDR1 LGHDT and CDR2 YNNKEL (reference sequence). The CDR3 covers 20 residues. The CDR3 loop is CASSQEARLQFHGAKNIQYF. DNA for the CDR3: TGTGCCAGCAGCCAAGAAGCGAGACTACAATTCCATGGGGCCAAAAACATTCAGTACTTC.

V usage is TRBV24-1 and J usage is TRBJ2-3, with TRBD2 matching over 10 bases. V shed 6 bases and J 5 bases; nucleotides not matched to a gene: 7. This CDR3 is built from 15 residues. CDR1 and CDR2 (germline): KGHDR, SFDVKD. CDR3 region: CATSSWLAGVDTQYF. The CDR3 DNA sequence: TGTGCCACCAGTTCTTGGCTAGCGGGAGTAGATACGCAGTATTTT.

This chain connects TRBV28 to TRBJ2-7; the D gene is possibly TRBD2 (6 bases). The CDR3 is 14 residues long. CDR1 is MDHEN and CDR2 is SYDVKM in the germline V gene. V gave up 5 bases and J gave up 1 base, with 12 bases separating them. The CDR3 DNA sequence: TGTGCCAGCAGTCCGGGACTTGGATCCTACGAGCAGTACTTC. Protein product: CASSPGLGSYEQYF.

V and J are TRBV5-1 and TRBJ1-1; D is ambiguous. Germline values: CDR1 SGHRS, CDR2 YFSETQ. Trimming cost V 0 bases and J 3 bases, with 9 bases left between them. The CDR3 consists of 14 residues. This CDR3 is CASSLGGGYTEAFF. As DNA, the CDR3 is TGCGCCAGCAGCTTGGGTGGCGGCTACACTGAAGCTTTCTTT. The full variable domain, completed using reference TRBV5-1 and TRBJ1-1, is KAGVTQTPRYLIKTRGQQVTLSCSPISGHRSVSWYQQTPGQGLQFLFEYFSETQRNKGNFPGRFSGRQFSNSRSEMNVSTLELGDSALYLCASSLGGGYTEAFFGQGTRLTVV.

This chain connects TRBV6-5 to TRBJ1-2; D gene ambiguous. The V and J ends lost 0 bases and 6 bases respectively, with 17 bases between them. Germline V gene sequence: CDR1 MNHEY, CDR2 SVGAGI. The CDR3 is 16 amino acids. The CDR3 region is CASSYSAELSRNGYTF. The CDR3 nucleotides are TGTGCCAGCAGTTACTCGGCGGAACTGTCTCGAAATGGCTACACCTTC.

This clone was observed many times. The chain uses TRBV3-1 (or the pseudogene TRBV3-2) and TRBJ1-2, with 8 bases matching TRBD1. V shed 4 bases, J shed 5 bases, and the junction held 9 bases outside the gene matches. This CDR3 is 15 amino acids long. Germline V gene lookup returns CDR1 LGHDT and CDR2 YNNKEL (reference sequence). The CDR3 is CASSRSTGGGYGYTF. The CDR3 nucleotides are TGTGCCAGCAGCCGGTCTACAGGGGGTGGGTATGGCTACACCTTC.

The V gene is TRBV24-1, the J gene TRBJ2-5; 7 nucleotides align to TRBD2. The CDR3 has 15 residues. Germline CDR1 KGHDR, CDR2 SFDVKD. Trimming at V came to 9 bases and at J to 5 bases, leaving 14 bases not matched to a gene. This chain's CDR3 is CATQRGTGGGETQYF. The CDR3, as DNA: TGTGCCACCCAGAGGGGTACGGGAGGTGGCGAGACCCAGTACTTC.

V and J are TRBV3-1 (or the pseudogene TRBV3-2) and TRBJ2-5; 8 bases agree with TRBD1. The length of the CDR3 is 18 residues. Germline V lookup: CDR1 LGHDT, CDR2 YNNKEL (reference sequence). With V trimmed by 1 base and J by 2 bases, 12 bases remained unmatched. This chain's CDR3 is CASSQALPGTGFQETQYF. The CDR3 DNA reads TGTGCCAGCAGCCAAGCTCTTCCCGGGACAGGATTTCAAGAGACCCAGTACTTC.

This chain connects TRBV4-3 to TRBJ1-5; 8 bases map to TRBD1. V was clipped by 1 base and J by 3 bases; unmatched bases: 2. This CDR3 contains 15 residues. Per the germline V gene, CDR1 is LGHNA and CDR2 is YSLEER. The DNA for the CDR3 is TGCGCCAGCAGCCAAGGGACAGGGACCAATCAGCCCCAGCATTTT. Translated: CASSQGTGTNQPQHF.

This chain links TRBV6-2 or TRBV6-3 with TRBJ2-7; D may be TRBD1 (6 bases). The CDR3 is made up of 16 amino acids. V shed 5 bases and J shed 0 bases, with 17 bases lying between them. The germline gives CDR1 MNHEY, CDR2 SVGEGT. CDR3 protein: CASSVDRTKNSYEQYF. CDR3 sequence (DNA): TGTGCCAGCAGTGTGGACAGAACAAAGAACTCCTACGAGCAGTACTTC.

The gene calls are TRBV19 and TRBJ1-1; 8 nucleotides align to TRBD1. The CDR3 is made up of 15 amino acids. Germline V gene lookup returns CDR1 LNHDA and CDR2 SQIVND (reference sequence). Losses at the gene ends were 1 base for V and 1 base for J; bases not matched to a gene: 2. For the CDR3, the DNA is TGTGCCAGTAGTATAGGGGGGACAGGGAACACTGAAGCTTTCTTT. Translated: CASSIGGTGNTEAFF.

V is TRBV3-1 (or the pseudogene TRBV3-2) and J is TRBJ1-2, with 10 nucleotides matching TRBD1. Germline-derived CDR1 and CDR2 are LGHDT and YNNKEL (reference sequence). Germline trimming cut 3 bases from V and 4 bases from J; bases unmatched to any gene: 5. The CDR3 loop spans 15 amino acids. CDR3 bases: TGTGCCAGCAGCCAGATGACAGGGGGCAGCTATGGCTACACCTTC. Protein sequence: CASSQMTGGSYGYTF.

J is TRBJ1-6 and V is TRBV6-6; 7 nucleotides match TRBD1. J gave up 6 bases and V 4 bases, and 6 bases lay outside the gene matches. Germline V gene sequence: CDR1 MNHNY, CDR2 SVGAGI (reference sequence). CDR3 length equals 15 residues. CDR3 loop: CASSFRQGGNSPLHF. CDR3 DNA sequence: TGTGCCAGCAGTTTTAGACAGGGTGGTAATTCACCCCTCCACTTT.

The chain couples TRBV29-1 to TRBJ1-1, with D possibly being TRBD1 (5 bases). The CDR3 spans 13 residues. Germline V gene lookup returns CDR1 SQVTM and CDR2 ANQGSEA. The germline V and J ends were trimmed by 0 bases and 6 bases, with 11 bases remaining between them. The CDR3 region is CSVEERGRAEAFF. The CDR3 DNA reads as TGCAGCGTTGAAGAGCGGGGCCGGGCTGAAGCTTTCTTT.

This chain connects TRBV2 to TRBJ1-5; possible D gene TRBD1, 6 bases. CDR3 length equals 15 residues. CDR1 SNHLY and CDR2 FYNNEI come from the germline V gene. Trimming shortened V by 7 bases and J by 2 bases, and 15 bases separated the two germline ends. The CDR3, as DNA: TGTGCCAGCATCCGAAACAGGGCTGGCAATCAGCCCCAGCATTTT. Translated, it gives CASIRNRAGNQPQHF.

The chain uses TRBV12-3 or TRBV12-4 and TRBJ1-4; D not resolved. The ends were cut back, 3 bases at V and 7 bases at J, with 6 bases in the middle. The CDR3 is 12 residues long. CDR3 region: CASSFPGEKLFF. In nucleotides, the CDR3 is TGTGCCAGCAGTTTTCCGGGTGAAAAACTGTTTTTT.